The 10 T cell receptor beta chains given below trace back to one sample, sequenced in a study of shared clonotypes between healthy human individuals. Naive CD8 populations comprised CD45RO-negative cells positively selected for CCR7, excluding terminally differentiated effector memory CD45RA+ cells. The table came from immunoSEQ multiplex PCR; TCRdb's copy has only in-frame clones and leaves some out. Of more than 600,000 clones detected, about 91% appear once; the ten largest clones hold more than 20%. The source material was naive CD8+ T cells sorted from blood. These receptors were collected from a young man in good health.

CDR3 sequence (DNA): TGCGCCAGCAGAGAAATGTGGAGGGACAGGGACTACGAGCAGTACTTC. Encoded protein: CASREMWRDRDYEQYF. This rearrangement joins TRBV10-2 to TRBJ2-7; 9 bases align to TRBD1. Germline CDR1 is WSHSY and CDR2 is SAAADI. The CDR3 has 16 amino acids. The V segment lost 6 bases and the J segment 3 bases; nucleotides outside the gene matches: 12.

The chain joins TRBV25-1 to TRBJ1-2; D perhaps matches TRBD1 (6 bases). CDR3 length: 14 amino acids. The ends were cut back, 3 bases at V and 5 bases at J, with 13 bases in the middle. Germline CDR1 and CDR2: MGHDK and SYGVNS. In DNA form, the CDR3 reads TGTGCCAGCAGTGAGGGGGGCGGGCGATATGGCTACACCTTC. Amino acid sequence: CASSEGGGRYGYTF.

This rearrangement joins TRBV2 to TRBJ2-1, with TRBD2 identical over 11 bases. This CDR3 is built from 15 residues. Germline assignment: CDR1 SNHLY and CDR2 FYNNEI. Unmatched junction bases numbered 5, after V lost 7 bases and J lost 3 bases. DNA of the CDR3: TGTGCCAGCAAACGAACTAGCGGGAGCTACAATGAGCAGTTCTTC. This encodes CASKRTSGSYNEQFF. Filled out from reference TRBV2 and TRBJ2-1, the complete variable domain reads EPEVTQTPSHQVTQMGQEVILRCVPISNHLYFYWYRQILGQKVEFLVSFYNNEISEKSEIFDDQFSVERPDGSNFTLKIRSTKLEDSAMYFCASKRTSGSYNEQFFGPGTRLTVL.

The rearrangement links TRBV29-1 to TRBJ2-1; D uncertain. The CDR3 extends over 13 amino acids. The V and J ends lost 7 bases and 3 bases respectively, with 13 bases between them. CDR1 is SQVTM and CDR2 is ANQGSEA in the germline V gene. In nucleotides, the CDR3 is TGCAGCGCTGGCTTGTACGGCTACAATGAGCAGTTCTTC. Amino acids: CSAGLYGYNEQFF.

The chain carries TRBV29-1 and TRBJ1-1; D ambiguous. CDR1 SQVTM and CDR2 ANQGSEA come from the germline V gene. This CDR3 has 12 residues. V dropped 0 bases and J dropped 8 bases, with 10 bases sitting between them. The CDR3 DNA reads as TGCAGCGTTGAAGACCATAGCCCCGAAGCTTTCTTT. It specifies CSVEDHSPEAFF.

This chain connects TRBV5-1 to TRBJ1-2, with D possibly being TRBD1 (6 bases). Trimming left V 1 base short and J 2 bases short, with 12 bases between. The germline V gene has CDR1 SGHRS and CDR2 YFSETQ. This CDR3 region has 15 residues. CDR3: CASSLPGDQNYGYTF. CDR3 nucleotide sequence: TGCGCCAGCAGCTTGCCAGGGGACCAGAACTATGGCTACACCTTC.

This chain connects TRBV19 to TRBJ1-5; D remains ambiguous. The V gene's germline CDR1 is LNHDA and CDR2 SQIVND (reference sequence). V lost 3 bases and J 5 bases, leaving 14 bases between the germline ends. The CDR3 is 15 amino acids. CDR3 residues: CASSMGGSLHQPQHF. The CDR3 region has the DNA TGTGCCAGTAGTATGGGCGGGTCCCTTCATCAGCCCCAGCATTTT.

The genes are TRBV9 and TRBJ2-3, with 7 bases identical to TRBD2. CDR3 length: 15 residues. J gave up 4 bases and V 0 bases, and 5 bases lay outside the gene matches. From germline, CDR1 is SGDLS and CDR2 YYNGEE. CDR3 protein: CASSVVGGRADTQYF. CDR3 in DNA: TGTGCCAGCAGCGTAGTTGGCGGGAGAGCAGATACGCAGTATTTT.

This chain uses TRBV7-9 with TRBJ1-1; TRBD1 might be the D (6 bases). V was shortened by 4 bases and J by 10 bases, with 16 bases between the two germline ends. The CDR3 spans 13 residues. Germline CDR1 SEHNR, CDR2 FQNEAQ (reference sequence). As DNA, the CDR3 is TGTGCCAGCAGCTCCACAGGTCCCAGGGGAGCTTTCTTT. It yields the protein CASSSTGPRGAFF.

The chain uses TRBV27 and TRBJ2-3; TRBD2 matches at 7 bases. The CDR3 is 16 amino acids. Germline lookup yields CDR1 MNHEY and CDR2 SMNVEV (reference sequence). V lost 0 bases to trimming and J lost 6 bases; unmatched junction nucleotides: 9. The CDR3 DNA is TGTGCCAGCAGTTTATCGTTGTGGGACTACCGGGATACGCAGTATTTT. It specifies CASSLSLWDYRDTQYF.